This TCR beta chain was identified during a study of radiation and T cells in renal cell carcinoma. Study-level information: Nephrectomy followed 15 Gy stereotactic body radiation by 4 weeks.

Concerning this clone: Its specificity is unknown. Sequence at one end of the junction differs from germline and may be a read error.

The sample's time point: blood 2 weeks post-SBRT. This sample's treatment: 15 Gy SBRT to primary tumor, nephrectomy 4 weeks later. After SBRT, blood was collected at 2 and 4 weeks, plus baseline. This renal cell carcinoma was of the clear cell type. Repertoires were generated with immunoSEQ multiplex PCR, while TCRdb's copy carries only in-frame clones and drops some. The table lists 45,000 to 55,000 clones, 75% to 85% of them singletons. CDR3 length equals 18 residues. Germline CDR1 MGHRA, CDR2 YSYEKL. Regarding the study as a whole: Top tumor clonotypes rose in blood 2 weeks post-radiation, then contracted.

This material consisted of blood, taken from a patient whose treatment included radiotherapy and nephrectomy. The clonotype was recovered from a woman between 70 and 85 years old with renal cell carcinoma. The chain recombines TRBV4-1 with TRBJ2-3, with 9 nucleotides matching TRBD1. The CDR3: CASSQDSLGQGSIDTQYF. CDR3 bases: TGCGCCAGCAGCCAAGATTCCCTAGGACAGGGGAGCATAGATACGCAGTATTTT.